This TCR beta chain was captured in a study of neurological immune-mediated disorders. Study outcomes and limitations: None of the CDR3 amino acid sequences of expanded clones recurred across subjects, suggesting private repertoires in all groups. The greatest TCR clonal expansion occurred in HTLV-1-associated myelopathy and the least in multiple sclerosis, which fell below healthy controls.

In TCRdb, the 5' RACE reads were re-called with MiXCR into one record per CDR3 protein. Here the sample spans fewer than 70,000 distinct CDR3 sequences, about 8.9% being singletons. Time point given: longitudinal time-point 2. This clonotype showed up many times. Its specificity is unknown. There are 16 residues in the CDR3. From germline, CDR1 is MGHRA and CDR2 YSYEKL. The V segment lost 1 base and the J segment 4 bases; nucleotides outside the gene matches: 4. The chain carries TRBV4-1 and TRBJ2-1, with 10 bases lining up with TRBD2. The sample consisted of PBMCs. The origin of this receptor is a man aged 25-45 years in good health. The CDR3 protein is CASSQGRTSGYNEQFF. The CDR3 region has the DNA TGCGCCAGCAGCCAAGGGCGGACTAGCGGTTACAATGAGCAGTTCTTC.